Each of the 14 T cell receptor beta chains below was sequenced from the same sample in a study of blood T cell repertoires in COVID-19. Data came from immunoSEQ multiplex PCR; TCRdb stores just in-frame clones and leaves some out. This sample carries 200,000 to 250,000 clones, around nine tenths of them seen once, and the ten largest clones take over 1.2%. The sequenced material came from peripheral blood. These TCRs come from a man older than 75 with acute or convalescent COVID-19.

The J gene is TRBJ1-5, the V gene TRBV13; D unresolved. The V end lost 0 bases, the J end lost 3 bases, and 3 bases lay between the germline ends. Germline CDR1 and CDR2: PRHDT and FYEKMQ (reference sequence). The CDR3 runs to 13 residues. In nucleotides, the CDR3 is TGTGCCAGCAGCTTAGGGGCCAATCAGCCCCAGCATTTT. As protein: CASSLGANQPQHF.

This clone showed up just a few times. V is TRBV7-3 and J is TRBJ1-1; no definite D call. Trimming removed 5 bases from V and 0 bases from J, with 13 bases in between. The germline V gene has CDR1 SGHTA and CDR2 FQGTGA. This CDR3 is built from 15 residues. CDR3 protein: CASSPSAALNTEAFF. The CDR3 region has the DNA TGTGCCAGCAGCCCTTCGGCGGCTCTGAACACTGAAGCTTTCTTT. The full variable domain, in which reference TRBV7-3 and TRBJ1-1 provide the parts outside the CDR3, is GAGVSQTPSNKVTEKGKYVELRCDPISGHTALYWYRQSLGQGPEFLIYFQGTGAADDSGLPNDRFFAVRPEGSVSTLKIQRTERGDSAVYLCASSPSAALNTEAFFGQGTRLTVV.

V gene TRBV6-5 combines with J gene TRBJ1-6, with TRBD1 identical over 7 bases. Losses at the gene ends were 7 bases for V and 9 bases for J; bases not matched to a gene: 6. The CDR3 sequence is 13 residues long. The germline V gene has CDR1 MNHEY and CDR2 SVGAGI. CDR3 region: CASNLGQSSPLHF. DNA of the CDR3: TGTGCCAGCAACTTGGGACAGAGTTCACCCCTCCACTTT.

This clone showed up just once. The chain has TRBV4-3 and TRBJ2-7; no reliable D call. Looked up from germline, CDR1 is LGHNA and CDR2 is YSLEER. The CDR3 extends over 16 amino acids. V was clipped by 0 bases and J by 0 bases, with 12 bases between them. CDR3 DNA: TGCGCCAGCAGCCAAGATTCAGCGCAGAGCTCCTACGAGCAGTACTTC. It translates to CASSQDSAQSSYEQYF.

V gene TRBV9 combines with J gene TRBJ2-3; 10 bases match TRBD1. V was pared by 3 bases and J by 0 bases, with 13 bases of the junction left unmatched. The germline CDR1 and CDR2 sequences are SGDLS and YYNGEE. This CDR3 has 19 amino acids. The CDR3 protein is CASSAPRDRGRWSTDTQYF. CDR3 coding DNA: TGTGCCAGCAGCGCCCCCAGAGACAGGGGGCGATGGAGCACAGATACGCAGTATTTT.

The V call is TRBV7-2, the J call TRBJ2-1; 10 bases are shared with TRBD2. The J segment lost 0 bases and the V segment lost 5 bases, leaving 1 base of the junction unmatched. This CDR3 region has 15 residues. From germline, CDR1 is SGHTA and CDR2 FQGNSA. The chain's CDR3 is CASSRTSGSYNEQFF. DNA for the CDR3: TGTGCCAGCAGCCGGACTAGCGGCTCCTACAATGAGCAGTTCTTC.

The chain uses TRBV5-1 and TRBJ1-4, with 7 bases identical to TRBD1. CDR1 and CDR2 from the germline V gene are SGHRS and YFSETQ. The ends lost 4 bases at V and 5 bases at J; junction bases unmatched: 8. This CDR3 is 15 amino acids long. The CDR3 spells CASSQLPGQNEKLFF. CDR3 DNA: TGCGCCAGCAGCCAGCTACCGGGACAGAATGAAAAACTGTTTTTT.

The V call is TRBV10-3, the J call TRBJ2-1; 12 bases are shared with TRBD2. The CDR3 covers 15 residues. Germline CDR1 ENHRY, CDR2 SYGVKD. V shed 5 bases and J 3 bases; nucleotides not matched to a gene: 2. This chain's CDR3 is CAISSTSGSYNEQFF. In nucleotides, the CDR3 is TGTGCCATCAGTTCGACTAGCGGGAGCTACAATGAGCAGTTCTTC.

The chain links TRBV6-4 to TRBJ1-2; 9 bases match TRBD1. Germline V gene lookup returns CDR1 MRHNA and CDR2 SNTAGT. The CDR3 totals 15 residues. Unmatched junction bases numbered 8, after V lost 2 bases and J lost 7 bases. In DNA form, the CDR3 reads TGTGCCAGCAGTGACGAGACAGGGGGACGGAGTGGCTACACCTTC. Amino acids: CASSDETGGRSGYTF.

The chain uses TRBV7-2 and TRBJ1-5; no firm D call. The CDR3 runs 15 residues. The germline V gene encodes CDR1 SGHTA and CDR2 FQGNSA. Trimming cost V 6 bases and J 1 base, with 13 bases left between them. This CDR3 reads CASSPTVQSNQPQHF. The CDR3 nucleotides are TGTGCCAGCAGTCCTACAGTCCAGAGCAATCAGCCCCAGCATTTT. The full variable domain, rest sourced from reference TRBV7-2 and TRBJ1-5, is GAGVSQSPSNKVTEKGKDVELRCDPISGHTALYWYRQSLGQGLEFLIYFQGNSAPDKSGLPSDRFSAERTGGSVSTLTIQRTQQEDSAVYLCASSPTVQSNQPQHFGDGTRLSIL.

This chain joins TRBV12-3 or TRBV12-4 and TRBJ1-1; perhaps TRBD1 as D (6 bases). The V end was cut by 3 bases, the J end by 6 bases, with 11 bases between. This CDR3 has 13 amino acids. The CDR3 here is CASSLGAGSEAFF. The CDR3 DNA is TGTGCCAGCAGTTTGGGGGCAGGGTCTGAAGCTTTCTTT.

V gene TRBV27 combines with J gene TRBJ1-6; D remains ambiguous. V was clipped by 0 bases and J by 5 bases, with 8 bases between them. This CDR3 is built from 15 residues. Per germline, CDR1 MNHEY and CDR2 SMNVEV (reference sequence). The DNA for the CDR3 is TGTGCCAGCAGTTTATCGATACTCCATAATTCACCCCTCCACTTT. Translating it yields CASSLSILHNSPLHF.

CDR3 amino acids: CATSRDRGSNQPQHF. CDR3 DNA sequence: TGTGCCACCAGCAGAGATAGGGGTAGCAATCAGCCCCAGCATTTT. This chain links TRBV15 with TRBJ1-5; the D gene is possibly TRBD1 (5 bases). From germline, CDR1 is LNHNV and CDR2 YYDKDF (reference sequence). This CDR3 is 15 amino acids long. Between the trimmed V and J ends, which lost 0 bases and 0 bases, there was a span of 6 bases.

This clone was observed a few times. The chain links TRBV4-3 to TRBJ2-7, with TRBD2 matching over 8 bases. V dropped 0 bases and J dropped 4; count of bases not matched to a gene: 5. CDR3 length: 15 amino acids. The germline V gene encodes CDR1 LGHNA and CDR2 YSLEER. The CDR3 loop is CASSQETGGRYEQYF. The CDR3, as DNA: TGCGCCAGCAGCCAAGAGACGGGGGGGCGGTACGAGCAGTACTTC.